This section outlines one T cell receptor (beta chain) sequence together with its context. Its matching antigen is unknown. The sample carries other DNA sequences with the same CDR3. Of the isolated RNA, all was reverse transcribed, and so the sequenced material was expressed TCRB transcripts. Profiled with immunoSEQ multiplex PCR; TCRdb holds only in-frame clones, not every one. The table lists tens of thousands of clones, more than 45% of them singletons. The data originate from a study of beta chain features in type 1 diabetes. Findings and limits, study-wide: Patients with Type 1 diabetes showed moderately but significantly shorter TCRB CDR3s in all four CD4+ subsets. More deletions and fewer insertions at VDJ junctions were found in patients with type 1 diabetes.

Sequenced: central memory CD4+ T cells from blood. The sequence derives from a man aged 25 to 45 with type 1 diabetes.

The CDR3 loop reads CASRGTGQETQYF. Written as DNA, the CDR3 is TGTGCCAGTAGGGGGACAGGACAAGAGACCCAGTACTTC. The chain employs TRBV2 and TRBJ2-5; TRBD1 matches 8 bases. The CDR3 is 13 amino acids. The junction had 5 bases not matched to a gene; V was cut back by 9 bases and J by 2 bases. CDR1 SNHLY and CDR2 FYNNEI come from the germline V gene.